This is a list of T cell receptor beta chains from one sample in a study of cytomegalovirus exposure and HLA in healthy donors. The data were produced by immunoSEQ multiplex PCR, yet TCRdb's version contains in-frame clones alone and is incomplete. The table includes 190,000 or so clones, around 79% detected once. Specimen: PBMCs. The receptors stem from a girl between 10 and 17 years old in good health and CMV-seropositive. The CDR3 runs from the conserved cysteine through the conserved F or W. D genes are given only for firm matches. For some rows the clone size is stated as once, few or many, or as a class when expanded; others skip it.

V: TRBV11-3; size: once; D: TRBD1; length: 14; J: TRBJ2-7; DNA: TGTGCCAGCAGCCCGGGACAGGGGGCTTCCGAGCAGTACTTC; CDR3: CASSPGQGASEQYF
V: TRBV27; size: -; D: -; length: 13; J: TRBJ2-4; DNA: TGTGCCAGCGGACCAGGGTCCAAAAACATTCAGTACTTC; CDR3: CASGPGSKNIQYF
V: TRBV6-6; size: -; D: -; length: 15; J: TRBJ1-3; DNA: TGTGCCAGCAGTTACTCCGCCGGGAGCGGGAGCACCATATATTTT; CDR3: CASSYSAGSGSTIYF
V: TRBV11-3; size: few; D: -; length: 14; J: TRBJ2-7; DNA: TGTGCCAGCAGCTTAGTAGGGGCTACCTACGAGCAGTACTTC; CDR3: CASSLVGATYEQYF
V: TRBV5-8; size: -; D: -; length: 15; J: TRBJ2-5; DNA: TGTGCCAGCAGCTTGTTTCTGGGGACAAAAGAGACCCAGTACTTC; CDR3: CASSLFLGTKETQYF
V: TRBV5-5; size: -; D: -; length: 12; J: TRBJ1-3; DNA: TGTGCCAGCAGCCTGGCGGGAAACACCATATATTTT; CDR3: CASSLAGNTIYF
V: TRBV7-8; size: -; D: TRBD1; length: 14; J: TRBJ1-5; DNA: TGTGCCAGCAGAGCGACAGGGGGGGGCCAGCCCCAGCATTTT; CDR3: CASRATGGGQPQHF
V: TRBV4-1; size: -; D: TRBD1; length: 14; J: TRBJ1-1; DNA: TGCGCCAGCAGCCTACCCGGACAGGGCCCTGAAGCTTTCTTT; CDR3: CASSLPGQGPEAFF
V: TRBV4-2; size: -; D: TRBD2; length: 14; J: TRBJ2-2; DNA: TGTGCCAGCAGCCAAGGGGGGGGTCCCGGGGAGCTGTTTTTT; CDR3: CASSQGGGPGELFF
V: TRBV5-8; size: medium-sized; D: -; length: 14; J: TRBJ2-1; DNA: TGTGCCAGCAGCCCATGGACTATTCTGCTTGAGCAGTTCTTC; CDR3: CASSPWTILLEQFF
V: TRBV11-2; size: few; D: -; length: 17; J: TRBJ2-4; DNA: TGTGCCAGCAGCCCCGGTGGGGCAGGTATGGCCAAAAACATTCAGTACTTC; CDR3: CASSPGGAGMAKNIQYF
V: TRBV6-6; size: -; D: -; length: 15; J: TRBJ2-1; DNA: TGTGCCAGCAGTTACTCGAGTTCCGCCCCCAATGAGCAGTTCTTC; CDR3: CASSYSSSAPNEQFF
V: TRBV2; size: -; D: TRBD1; length: 15; J: TRBJ2-7; DNA: TGTGCCGGCAGAGAGGTGGGGACAGGGGTCTACGAGCAGTACTTC; CDR3: CAGREVGTGVYEQYF
V: TRBV25-1; size: -; D: TRBD2; length: 15; J: TRBJ2-2; DNA: TGTGCCAGCAGTGTATCTCTAGCGGGCACCGGGGAGCTGTTTTTT; CDR3: CASSVSLAGTGELFF
V: TRBV7-2; size: -; D: -; length: 14; J: TRBJ1-6; DNA: TGTGCCAGCAGCTTGAGTACCTATAATTCACCCCTCCACTTT; CDR3: CASSLSTYNSPLHF
V: TRBV30; size: -; D: TRBD2; length: 13; J: TRBJ2-7; DNA: TGTGCCTGGGAACTAGCGGGAACCTACGAGCAGTACTTC; CDR3: CAWELAGTYEQYF
V: TRBV9; size: -; D: -; length: 13; J: TRBJ2-1; DNA: TGTGCCAGCAGCGAGCGGGCTAACAATGAGCAGTTCTTC; CDR3: CASSERANNEQFF
V: TRBV15; size: -; D: TRBD1; length: 15; J: TRBJ1-2; DNA: TGTGCCACCAGCTCGGACAGGGCAACACACTATGGCTACACCTTC; CDR3: CATSSDRATHYGYTF
V: TRBV7-2; size: -; D: TRBD2; length: 15; J: TRBJ2-7; DNA: TGTGCCAGCAGCTGGATGGCGGGGGGCGAGTGGGAGCAGTACTTC; CDR3: CASSWMAGGEWEQYF
V: TRBV7-6; size: -; D: TRBD2; length: 15; J: TRBJ2-1; DNA: TGTGCCAGCAGCTACTCGGGACTAGGAGGTACTGAGCAGTTCTTC; CDR3: CASSYSGLGGTEQFF
V: TRBV4-3; size: -; D: -; length: 13; J: TRBJ2-5; DNA: TGCGCCAGCAGCCTGAGGTCCGGTGAGACCCAGTACTTC; CDR3: CASSLRSGETQYF
V: TRBV2; size: -; D: -; length: 14; J: TRBJ2-2; DNA: TGTGCCAGCAGTGCCCGGACTTTAGCCGGGGAGCTGTTTTTT; CDR3: CASSARTLAGELFF
V: TRBV7-6; size: -; D: TRBD1; length: 14; J: TRBJ2-7; DNA: TGTGCCAGCAGTCCGCCGGGACAGGGGTACGAGCAGTACTTC; CDR3: CASSPPGQGYEQYF
V: TRBV19; size: -; D: TRBD2; length: 15; J: TRBJ2-1; DNA: TGTGCCAGTAGCCGGGGGGGCCTTATTTACAATGAGCAGTTCTTC; CDR3: CASSRGGLIYNEQFF
V: TRBV6-1; size: -; D: -; length: 16; J: TRBJ1-5; DNA: TGTGCCAGCAGTGAACCGCCAGGGGTCGGCAATCAGCCCCAGCATTTT; CDR3: CASSEPPGVGNQPQHF
V: TRBV5-1; size: -; D: -; length: 14; J: TRBJ2-7; DNA: TGCGCCAGCAGCTTGGGACAGGACTCCTACGAGCAGTACTTC; CDR3: CASSLGQDSYEQYF
V: TRBV7-2; size: -; D: -; length: 15; J: TRBJ1-4; DNA: TGTGCCAGCAGCTTAGAACAGGGAACCGGAGAAAAACTGTTTTTT; CDR3: CASSLEQGTGEKLFF
V: TRBV18; size: -; D: TRBD1; length: 14; J: TRBJ1-5; DNA: TGTGCCAGCTCACCAGCAGGGGGCGTAGAGCCCCAGCATTTT; CDR3: CASSPAGGVEPQHF
V: TRBV4-3; size: few; D: -; length: 16; J: TRBJ1-1; DNA: TGCGCCAGCAGCCAAGAAATATTCGGTGGGGGGACTGAAGCTTTCTTT; CDR3: CASSQEIFGGGTEAFF
V: TRBV4-1; size: -; D: TRBD1; length: 15; J: TRBJ2-7; DNA: TGCGCCAGCAGCCGACCCGGGACAGGGAGCTACGAGCAGTACTTC; CDR3: CASSRPGTGSYEQYF
V: TRBV19; size: -; D: -; length: 15; J: TRBJ2-4; DNA: TGTGCCACTGCGGGGCGATACCTAGCCAAAAACATTCAGTACTTC; CDR3: CATAGRYLAKNIQYF
V: TRBV7-9; size: -; D: -; length: 15; J: TRBJ2-1; DNA: TGTGCCAGCAGCTCGACTGCGACCCCCTACAATGAGCAGTTCTTC; CDR3: CASSSTATPYNEQFF
V: TRBV2; size: -; D: TRBD1; length: 15; J: TRBJ1-1; DNA: TGTGCCAGCAGATACGACAGGGTTGGGAACACTGAAGCTTTCTTT; CDR3: CASRYDRVGNTEAFF
V: TRBV2; size: -; D: TRBD2; length: 15; J: TRBJ2-3; DNA: TGTGCCAGCGTCTTCCGGACTAGCAACCCAGATACGCAGTATTTT; CDR3: CASVFRTSNPDTQYF
V: TRBV19; size: -; D: TRBD2; length: 14; J: TRBJ2-3; DNA: TGTGCCAGTAGTAGCGGGGGGGCCGTCGCTACGCAGTATTTT; CDR3: CASSSGGAVATQYF